The 6 T cell receptor beta chains listed next were all sequenced from one sample in a study of CD8 T cells in ankylosing spondylitis. TCRdb re-called the 5' RACE reads through MiXCR, storing one row per CDR3 protein. Of roughly 120,000 distinct CDR3 sequences in the sample, about 6.5% were seen once. The specimen was blood, either unsorted or a sorted T cell fraction (not recorded which). These receptors were obtained from a male donor with ankylosing spondylitis or in good health (not recorded which).

This clonotype appeared a few times. This rearrangement joins TRBV30 to TRBJ1-1, with 7 bases aligning to TRBD1. Germline CDR1 and CDR2: GTSNPN and SVGIG (reference sequence). Trimming at V came to 4 bases and at J to 12 bases, leaving 11 bases not matched to a gene. The CDR3 length is 12 residues. The CDR3 here is CAWTLDRSITFF. In DNA, the CDR3 is TGTGCCTGGACTCTGGACAGGTCGATAACTTTCTTT.

This clonotype was counted ten times or more. The rearrangement joins TRBV15 to TRBJ1-5, with D perhaps TRBD1 (5 bases). This CDR3 contains 15 residues. In germline, CDR1 is LNHNV, CDR2 YYDKDF (reference sequence). V shed 3 bases and J shed 2 bases, with 11 bases lying between them. The CDR3 coding sequence is TGTGCCACCAGCAGTGGCAGGGTGGGCAATCAGCCCCAGCATTTT. Its translation: CATSSGRVGNQPQHF.

This clonotype was detected ten times or more. The chain is built from TRBV7-9 and TRBJ1-2; no clear D. V dropped 5 bases and J dropped 1 base, with 17 bases sitting between them. Germline V lookup: CDR1 SEHNR, CDR2 FQNEAQ (reference sequence). This CDR3 is built from 16 residues. The CDR3 DNA reads as TGTGCCAGCAGCCGGTCGTTGGGGAAATATAACTATGGCTACACCTTC. It yields the protein CASSRSLGKYNYGYTF.

This clonotype occurred many times. This chain joins TRBV5-1 and TRBJ2-3; the match to TRBD2 covers 9 bases. Germline V gene lookup returns CDR1 SGHRS and CDR2 YFSETQ. CDR3 length: 14 residues. The J segment lost 14 bases and the V segment lost 4 bases, leaving 14 bases of the junction unmatched. The CDR3 sequence is CASSRRGERGELYF. The CDR3 region has the DNA TGCGCCAGCAGCCGGCGGGGGGAGCGGGGGGAGCTGTATTTT.

At least ten counts were recorded for this clonotype. The chain couples TRBV7-2 to TRBJ2-2; D not resolved. The V gene's germline CDR1 is SGHTA and CDR2 FQGNSA. Trimming shortened V by 5 bases and J by 6 bases, and 10 bases separated the two germline ends. The CDR3 extends over 13 amino acids. CDR3 nucleotide sequence: TGTGCCAGCAGCATGATCCGTTCCGGGGAGCTGTTTTTT. Translating gives CASSMIRSGELFF.

This clonotype occurred a few times. V gene TRBV19 combines with J gene TRBJ1-5, with 8 nucleotides matching TRBD1. The CDR3 consists of 14 residues. Germline CDR1 and CDR2: LNHDA and SQIVND (reference sequence). V gave up 10 bases and J gave up 4 bases; unmatched junction bases: 9. The CDR3: CATKVDRGNQPQHF. CDR3 sequence (DNA): TGTGCCACTAAAGTCGACAGGGGAAATCAGCCCCAGCATTTT.